One TCR beta chain is described in this entry. What it recognizes is unknown. This sample is part of a study of T-cell reconstitution after alpha-beta-depleted transplantation in children. General study results and limits: T cells produced anew were the main source of T-cell counts and diversity one year after transplant. Recipient T cells and thymic progenitors that survived were the source of the high TCRbeta diversity seen at day 60 in some patients. It was reported that alpha-beta T cells came from several hundred expanded graft clones (about two months after transplant).

Germline V CDR1 and CDR2: MNHEY, SVGEGT. The V gene end was trimmed by 9 bases and the J gene end by 4 bases; junction bases not matched to a gene: 9. CDR3 length: 15 amino acids. Unique molecular identifiers featured in how the TCRbeta library was prepared. TCRdb re-analysed the PCR reads in MiXCR, keeping a single row per CDR3 protein. The sample holds a few hundred thousand distinct CDR3 sequences, over 10% seen once. This rearrangement joins TRBV6-2 or TRBV6-3 to TRBJ2-1; 10 bases line up with TRBD1. The clonotype was recovered from a male patient between 5 and 17 years old who had a stem cell transplant for acute myeloid leukemia, so the T cells may come from the graft donor. The specimen was PBMCs, mostly from graft donor cells, collected 360 days after TCRalphabeta/CD19-depleted stem cell transplant. The CDR3 DNA reads as TGTGCCAGTGGGGACAGGGGTCCCCGTTACAATGAGCAGTTCTTC. Translating gives CASGDRGPRYNEQFF.